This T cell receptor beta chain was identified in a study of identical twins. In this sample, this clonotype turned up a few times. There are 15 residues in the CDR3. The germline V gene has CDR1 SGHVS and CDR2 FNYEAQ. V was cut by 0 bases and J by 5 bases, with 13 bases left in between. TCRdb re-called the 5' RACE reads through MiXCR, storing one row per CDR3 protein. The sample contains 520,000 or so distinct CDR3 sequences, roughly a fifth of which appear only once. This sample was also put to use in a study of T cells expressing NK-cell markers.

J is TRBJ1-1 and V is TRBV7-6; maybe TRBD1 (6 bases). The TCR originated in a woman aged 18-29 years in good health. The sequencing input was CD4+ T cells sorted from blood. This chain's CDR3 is CASSLALKGTTEAFF. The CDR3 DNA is TGTGCCAGCAGCTTAGCGCTGAAGGGGACAACTGAAGCTTTCTTT.